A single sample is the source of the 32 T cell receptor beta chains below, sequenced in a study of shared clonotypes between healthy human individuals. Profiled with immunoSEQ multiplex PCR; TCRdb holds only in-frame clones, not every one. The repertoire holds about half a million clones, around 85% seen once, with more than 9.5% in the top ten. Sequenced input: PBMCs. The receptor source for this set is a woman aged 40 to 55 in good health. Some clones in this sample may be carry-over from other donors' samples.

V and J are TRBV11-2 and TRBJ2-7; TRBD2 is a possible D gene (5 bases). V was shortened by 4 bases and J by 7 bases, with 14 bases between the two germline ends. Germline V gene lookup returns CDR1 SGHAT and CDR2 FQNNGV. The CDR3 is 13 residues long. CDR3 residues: CASSWQRVAEQYF. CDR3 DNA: TGTGCCAGCAGCTGGCAGAGGGTTGCGGAGCAGTACTTC.

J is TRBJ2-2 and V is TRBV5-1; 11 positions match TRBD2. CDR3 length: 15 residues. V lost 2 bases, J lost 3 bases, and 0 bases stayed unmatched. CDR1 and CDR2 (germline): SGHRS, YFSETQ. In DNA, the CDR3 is TGCGCCAGCAGCTTACTAGCGGGGGACACCGGGGAGCTGTTTTTT. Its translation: CASSLLAGDTGELFF. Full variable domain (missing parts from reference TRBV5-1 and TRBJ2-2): KAGVTQTPRYLIKTRGQQVTLSCSPISGHRSVSWYQQTPGQGLQFLFEYFSETQRNKGNFPGRFSGRQFSNSRSEMNVSTLELGDSALYLCASSLLAGDTGELFFGEGSRLTVL.

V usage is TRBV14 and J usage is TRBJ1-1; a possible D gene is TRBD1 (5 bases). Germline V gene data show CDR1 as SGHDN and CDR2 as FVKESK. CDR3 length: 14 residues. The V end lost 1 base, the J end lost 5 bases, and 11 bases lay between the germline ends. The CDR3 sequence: CASSQGQGTTEAFF. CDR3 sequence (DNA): TGTGCCAGCAGCCAAGGTCAGGGTACAACTGAAGCTTTCTTT. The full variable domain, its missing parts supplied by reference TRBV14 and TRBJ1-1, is EAGVTQFPSHSVIEKGQTVTLRCDPISGHDNLYWYRRVMGKEIKFLLHFVKESKQDESGMPNNRFLAERTGGTYSTLKVQPAELEDSGVYFCASSQGQGTTEAFFGQGTRLTVV.

Here the CDR3 DNA reads TGTGCCAGCAGCCCTGGCCTGGGGGAAAATTACGAGCAGTACTTC. Protein: CASSPGLGENYEQYF. This chain joins TRBV5-4 and TRBJ2-7, with D perhaps TRBD1 or TRBD2 (5 bases each). Germline CDR1 and CDR2: SGHNT and YYREEE (reference sequence). Trimming removed 4 bases at V and 4 bases at J, with 18 bases between. This CDR3 has 15 residues.

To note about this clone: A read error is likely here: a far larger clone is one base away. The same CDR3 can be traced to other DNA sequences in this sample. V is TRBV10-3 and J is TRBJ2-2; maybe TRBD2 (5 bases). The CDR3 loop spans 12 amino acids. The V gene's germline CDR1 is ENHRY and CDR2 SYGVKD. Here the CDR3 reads CAISGQTGELFF. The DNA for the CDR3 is TGTGCCATCAGTGGACAAACCGGGGAGTTGTTTTTT.

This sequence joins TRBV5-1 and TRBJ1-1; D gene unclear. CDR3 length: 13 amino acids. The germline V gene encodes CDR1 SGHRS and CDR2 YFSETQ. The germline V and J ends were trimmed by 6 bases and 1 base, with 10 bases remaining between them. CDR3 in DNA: TGCGCCAGCAAAGAGGAGTCGAACACTGAAGCTTTCTTT. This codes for CASKEESNTEAFF.

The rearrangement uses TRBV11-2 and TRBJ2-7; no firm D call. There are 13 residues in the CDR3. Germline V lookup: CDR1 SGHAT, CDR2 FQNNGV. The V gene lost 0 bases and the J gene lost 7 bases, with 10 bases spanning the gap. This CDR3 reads CASSLDLDGEQYF. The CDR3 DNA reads TGTGCCAGCAGCTTAGATCTAGACGGGGAGCAGTACTTC.

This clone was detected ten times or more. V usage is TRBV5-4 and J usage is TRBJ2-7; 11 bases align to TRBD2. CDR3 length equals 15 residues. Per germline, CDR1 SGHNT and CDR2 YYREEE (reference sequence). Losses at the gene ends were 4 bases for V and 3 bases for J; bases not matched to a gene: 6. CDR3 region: CASSRRTSGHYEQYF. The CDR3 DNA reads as TGTGCCAGCAGCCGCCGGACTAGCGGGCACTACGAGCAGTACTTC.

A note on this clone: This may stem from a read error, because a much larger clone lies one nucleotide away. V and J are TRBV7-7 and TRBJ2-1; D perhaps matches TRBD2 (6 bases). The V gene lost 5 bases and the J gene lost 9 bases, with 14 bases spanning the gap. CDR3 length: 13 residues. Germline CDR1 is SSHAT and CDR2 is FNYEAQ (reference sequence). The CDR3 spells CASSVTMGGEQFF. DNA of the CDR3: TGTGCCAGCAGCGTTACTATGGGGGGTGAGCAGTTCTTC.

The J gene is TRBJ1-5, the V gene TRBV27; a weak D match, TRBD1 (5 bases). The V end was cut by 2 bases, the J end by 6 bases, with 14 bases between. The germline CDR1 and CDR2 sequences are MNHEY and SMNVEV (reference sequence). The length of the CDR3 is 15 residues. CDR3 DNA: TGTGCCAGCAGTTTAGGTGGGGCGGCGAGTCAGCCCCAGCATTTT. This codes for CASSLGGAASQPQHF.

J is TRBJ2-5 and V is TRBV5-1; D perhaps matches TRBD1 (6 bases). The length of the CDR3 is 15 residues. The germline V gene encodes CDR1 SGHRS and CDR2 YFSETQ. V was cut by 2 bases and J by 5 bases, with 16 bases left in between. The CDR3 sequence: CASSFQQGGRETQYF. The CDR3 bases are TGCGCCAGCAGCTTCCAACAGGGTGGGCGGGAGACCCAGTACTTC.

The DNA for the CDR3 is TGTGCCACCTACCGGGACAGGGGTAACCCCGGGGAGCTGTTTTTT. Translating gives CATYRDRGNPGELFF. The chain carries TRBV28 and TRBJ2-2; 10 bases line up with TRBD1. Looked up from germline, CDR1 is MDHEN and CDR2 is SYDVKM. The V gene end was trimmed by 10 bases and the J gene end by 6 bases; junction bases not matched to a gene: 11. CDR3 length equals 15 residues.

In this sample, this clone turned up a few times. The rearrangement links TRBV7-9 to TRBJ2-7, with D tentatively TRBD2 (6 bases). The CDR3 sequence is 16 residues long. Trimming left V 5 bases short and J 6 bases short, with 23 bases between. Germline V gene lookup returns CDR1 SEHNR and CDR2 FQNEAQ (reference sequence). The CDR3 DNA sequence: TGTGCCAGCAGCCCCATGGGGGGTATGGGGTTTGGCGAGCAGTACTTC. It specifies CASSPMGGMGFGEQYF.

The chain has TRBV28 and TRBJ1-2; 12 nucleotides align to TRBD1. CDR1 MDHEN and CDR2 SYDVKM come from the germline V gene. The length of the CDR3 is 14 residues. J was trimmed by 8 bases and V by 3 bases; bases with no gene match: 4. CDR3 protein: CASSFGTGGLGYTF. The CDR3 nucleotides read TGTGCCAGCAGTTTTGGGACAGGGGGCCTGGGCTACACCTTC.

The CDR3 sequence is CASRGTGRDTIYF. The CDR3 DNA reads as TGTGCCAGCAGGGGAACAGGGCGGGACACCATATATTTT. V usage is TRBV27 and J usage is TRBJ1-3, with a tentative D call TRBD1 (6 bases). CDR3 length: 13 amino acids. Germline loops: CDR1 MNHEY, CDR2 SMNVEV (reference sequence). V lost 6 bases to trimming and J lost 8 bases, with 14 bases between them.

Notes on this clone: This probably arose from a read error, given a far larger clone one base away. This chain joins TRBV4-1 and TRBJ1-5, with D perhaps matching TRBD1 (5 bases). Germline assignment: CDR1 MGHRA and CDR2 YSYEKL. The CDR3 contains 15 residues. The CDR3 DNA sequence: TGCGCCAGCAGCCAAGATTGGGGGTACAATCAGCACCAGCATTTT. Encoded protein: CASSQDWGYNQHQHF.

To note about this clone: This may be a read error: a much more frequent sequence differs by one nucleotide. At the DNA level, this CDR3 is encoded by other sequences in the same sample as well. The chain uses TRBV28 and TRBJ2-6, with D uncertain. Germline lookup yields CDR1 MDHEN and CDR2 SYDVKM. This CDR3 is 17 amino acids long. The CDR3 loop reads CASSPSAGLSGANVLTF. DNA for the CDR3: TGCGCCAGCAGCCCCTCCGCAGGCCTCTCTGGGGCCAACGTCCTGACTTTC.

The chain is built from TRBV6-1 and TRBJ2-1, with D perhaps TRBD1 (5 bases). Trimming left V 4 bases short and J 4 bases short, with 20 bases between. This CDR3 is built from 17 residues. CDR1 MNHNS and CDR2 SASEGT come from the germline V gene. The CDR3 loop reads CASSALTPGIAYNEQFF. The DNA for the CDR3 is TGTGCCAGCAGTGCGCTAACGCCAGGGATTGCGTACAATGAGCAGTTCTTC.

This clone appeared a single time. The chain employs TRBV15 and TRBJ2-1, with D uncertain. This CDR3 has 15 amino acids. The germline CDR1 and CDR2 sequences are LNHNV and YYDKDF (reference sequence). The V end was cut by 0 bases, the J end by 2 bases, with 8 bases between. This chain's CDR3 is CATSRDPGAYNEQFF. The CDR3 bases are TGTGCCACCAGCAGAGATCCCGGAGCCTACAATGAGCAGTTCTTC.

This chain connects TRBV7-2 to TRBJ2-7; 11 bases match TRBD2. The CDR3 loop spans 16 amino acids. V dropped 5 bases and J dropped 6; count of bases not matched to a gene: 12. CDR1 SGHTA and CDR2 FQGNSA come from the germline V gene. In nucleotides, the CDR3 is TGTGCCAGCAGCCCGGTTGGGACTAGCGGAGGAGTCGAGCAGTACTTC. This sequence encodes CASSPVGTSGGVEQYF.

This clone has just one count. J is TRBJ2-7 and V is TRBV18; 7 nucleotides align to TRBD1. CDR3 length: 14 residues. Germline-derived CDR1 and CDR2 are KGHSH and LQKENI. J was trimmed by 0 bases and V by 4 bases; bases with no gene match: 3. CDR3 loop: CASSRDSSSYEQYF. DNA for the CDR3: TGTGCCAGCTCACGGGACAGCAGCTCCTACGAGCAGTACTTC.

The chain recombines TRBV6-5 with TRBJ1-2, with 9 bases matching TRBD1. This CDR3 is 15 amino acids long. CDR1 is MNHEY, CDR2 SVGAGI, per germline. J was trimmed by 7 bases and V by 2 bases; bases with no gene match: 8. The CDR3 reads CASSYTRDRVFGYTF. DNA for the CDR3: TGTGCCAGCAGTTACACCCGGGACAGGGTATTTGGCTACACCTTC.

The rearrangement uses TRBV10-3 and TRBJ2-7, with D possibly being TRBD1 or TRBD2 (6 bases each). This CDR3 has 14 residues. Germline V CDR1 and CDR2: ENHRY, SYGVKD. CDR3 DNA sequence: TGTTCCACCTCTTCCAGGGGCGGGACCTACGAGCAGTACTTC. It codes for CSTSSRGGTYEQYF.

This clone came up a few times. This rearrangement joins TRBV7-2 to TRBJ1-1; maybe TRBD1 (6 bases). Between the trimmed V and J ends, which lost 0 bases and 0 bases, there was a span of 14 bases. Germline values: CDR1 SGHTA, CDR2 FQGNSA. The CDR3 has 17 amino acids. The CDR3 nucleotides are TGTGCCAGCAGCTTAGCGCCGGGGGCCACAATGAACACTGAAGCTTTCTTT. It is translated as CASSLAPGATMNTEAFF.

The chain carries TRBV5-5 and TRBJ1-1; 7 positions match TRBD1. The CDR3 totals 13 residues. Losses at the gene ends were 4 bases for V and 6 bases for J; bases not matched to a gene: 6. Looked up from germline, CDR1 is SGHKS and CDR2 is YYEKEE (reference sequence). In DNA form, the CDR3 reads TGTGCCAGCAGCGTGACAGGGACGGCTGAAGCTTTCTTT. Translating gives CASSVTGTAEAFF.

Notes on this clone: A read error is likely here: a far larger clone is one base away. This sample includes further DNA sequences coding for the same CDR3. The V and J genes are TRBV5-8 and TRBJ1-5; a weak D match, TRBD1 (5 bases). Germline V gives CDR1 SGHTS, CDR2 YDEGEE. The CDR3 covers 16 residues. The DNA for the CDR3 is TGTGCCAGCAGCTTGAGGTCAGGGAGTAGCAATCAGCCCCAGCACTTT. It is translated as CASSLRSGSSNQPQHF.

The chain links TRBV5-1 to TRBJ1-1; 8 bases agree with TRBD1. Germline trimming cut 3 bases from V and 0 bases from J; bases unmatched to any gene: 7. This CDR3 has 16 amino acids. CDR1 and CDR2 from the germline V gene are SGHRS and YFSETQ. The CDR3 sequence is CASSWGSQGVNTEAFF. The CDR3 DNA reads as TGCGCCAGCAGCTGGGGCTCACAGGGGGTGAACACTGAAGCTTTCTTT.

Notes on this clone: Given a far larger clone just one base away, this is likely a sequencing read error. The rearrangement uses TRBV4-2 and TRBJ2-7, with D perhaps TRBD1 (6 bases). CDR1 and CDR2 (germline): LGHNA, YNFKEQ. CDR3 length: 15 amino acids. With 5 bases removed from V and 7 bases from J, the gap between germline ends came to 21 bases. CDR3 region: CASSTRYREGREQYF. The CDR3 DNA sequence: TGTGCCAGCAGCACCCGGTACAGGGAAGGGCGGGAGCAGTACTTC.

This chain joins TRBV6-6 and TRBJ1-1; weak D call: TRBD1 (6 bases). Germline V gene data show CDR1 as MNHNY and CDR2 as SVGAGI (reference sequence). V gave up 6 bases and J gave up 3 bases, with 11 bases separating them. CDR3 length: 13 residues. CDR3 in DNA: TGTGCCAGCAGGCGGGGGCAGTACACTGAAGCTTTCTTT. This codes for CASRRGQYTEAFF.

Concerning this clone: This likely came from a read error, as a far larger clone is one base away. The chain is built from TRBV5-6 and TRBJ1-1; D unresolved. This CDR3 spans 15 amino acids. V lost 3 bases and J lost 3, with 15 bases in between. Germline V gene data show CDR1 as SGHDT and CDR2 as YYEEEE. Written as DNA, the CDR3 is TGTGCCAGCAGCTATGGGCCGTGCCGTGACACTGAAGCTTTCTTT. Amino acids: CASSYGPCRDTEAFF.

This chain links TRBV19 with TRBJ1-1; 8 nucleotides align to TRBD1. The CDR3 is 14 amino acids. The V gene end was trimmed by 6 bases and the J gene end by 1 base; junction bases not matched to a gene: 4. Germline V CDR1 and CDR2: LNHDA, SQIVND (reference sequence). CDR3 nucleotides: TGTGCCAGTAGGCCGGGACAGGAGAACACTGAAGCTTTCTTT. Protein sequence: CASRPGQENTEAFF. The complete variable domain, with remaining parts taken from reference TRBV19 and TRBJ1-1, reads DGGITQSPKYLFRKEGQNVTLSCEQNLNHDAMYWYRQDPGQGLRLIYYSQIVNDFQKGDIAEGYSVSREKKESFPLTVTSAQKNPTAFYLCASRPGQENTEAFFGQGTRLTVV.

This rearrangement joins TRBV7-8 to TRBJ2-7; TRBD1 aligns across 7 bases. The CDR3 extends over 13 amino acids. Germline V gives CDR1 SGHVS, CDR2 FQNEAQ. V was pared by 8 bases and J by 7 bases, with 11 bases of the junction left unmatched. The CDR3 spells CASPGTATGEQYF. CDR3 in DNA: TGTGCCAGCCCCGGGACAGCGACGGGAGAGCAGTACTTC.